The rows below give T cell receptor beta chains drawn from one sample of a study of T cell repertoires in cytomegalovirus infection. TCRdb passed the reads through MiXCR, listing each CDR3 protein once. The sample has a few hundred thousand distinct CDR3 sequences; around two fifths are singletons. These receptors' antigens are unknown. The specimen comprised cultured PBMCs, sampled from culture after CMV antigen stimulation. The receptors derive from a human donor in good health (CMV status not recorded). Some clones in this sample may be carry-over from other donors' samples. The CDR3 runs from the conserved cysteine through the conserved F or W. Fields, in order: clone size, D gene, J gene, V gene, CDR3 DNA, CDR3 protein. The D gene is left open where the match is weak. Some rows mark clone size as missing; the rest say once, few, many or name a class of expanded clone.

NA NA TRBJ2-3 TRBV6-6 TGTGCCAGCAGCTTCCGGCGGGGCGGAGAAGATACGCATTATTTT CASSFRRGGEDTHYF
NA NA TRBJ2-7 TRBV7-9 TGTGCCAGCAGCCCAGACATGAGGGACGAGCAGTACTTC CASSPDMRDEQYF
NA NA TRBJ2-1 TRBV7-2 TGTGCCAGCAGCTTGATTAGGTCCTACAATGAGCAGTTCTTC CASSLIRSYNEQFF
NA NA TRBJ1-1 TRBV7-2 TGTGCCAGCAGCGCGTATAAAATGAACACTGAAGCTTTCTTT CASSAYKMNTEAFF
NA NA TRBJ1-2 TRBV12-3/TRBV12-4 TGTGCCAGCAGTCTTACGTCGAATGGCTACACCTTC CASSLTSNGYTF
few NA TRBJ2-3 TRBV10-3 TGTGCCATCAGTGAGTCGAGAGGGCATGGTCGGGGCACAGATACGCAGTATTTT CAISESRGHGRGTDTQYF
NA NA TRBJ1-6 TRBV4-1 TGCGCCAGCAGCCAAGTGAGGAGTTCACCCCTCCACTTT CASSQVRSSPLHF
NA NA TRBJ2-3 TRBV7-2 TGTGCCAGCAGCTTAGATCGAGGTGCGGGAACGCAGTATTTT CASSLDRGAGTQYF
NA NA TRBJ2-7 TRBV6-2/TRBV6-3 TGTGCCAGCAGTTACCTGATCGAGCAGTACTTC CASSYLIEQYF
NA NA TRBJ2-1 TRBV6-1 TGTGCCAGCACCCGCGGTACCTACAATGAGCAGTTCTTC CASTRGTYNEQFF
once TRBD2 TRBJ2-7 TRBV7-6 TGTGCCAGCAGCTTGTCAGGTTCTAGCGGCGAGCAGTACTTC CASSLSGSSGEQYF
once NA TRBJ1-5 TRBV7-9 TGTGCCAGCAGCTTTGACCGGCAGCCCCAGCATTTT CASSFDRQPQHF
NA NA TRBJ2-1 TRBV7-9 TGTGCCAGCAGCTTATGGGGGGGCCCCGACAATGAGCAGTTCTTC CASSLWGGPDNEQFF
few TRBD1 TRBJ2-1 TRBV6-2/TRBV6-3 TGTGCCAGCCATCACAGGGGTGTCTCTTGGGAGCAGTTCTTC CASHHRGVSWEQFF
few NA TRBJ1-1 TRBV7-2 TGTGCCAGCAGCTTATGGCCGGTGAACACTGAAGCTTTCTTT CASSLWPVNTEAFF
NA NA TRBJ2-7 TRBV7-2 TGTGCCAGCAGCTTAGTACACAGAGACTACGAGCAGTACTTC CASSLVHRDYEQYF
NA TRBD1 TRBJ1-2 TRBV20-1 TGCAGTGCTCCGGGACAGGGGAAAGGCTACACCTTC CSAPGQGKGYTF
many TRBD2 TRBJ2-3 TRBV7-2 TGTGCCAGCGGCAGGACTAGCGGGGGGCCCAAAGATACGCAGTATTTT CASGRTSGGPKDTQYF
NA NA TRBJ2-3 TRBV12-3/TRBV12-4 TGTGCCAGCACCCTCCAGCCCGATACGCAGTATTTT CASTLQPDTQYF
few NA TRBJ1-5 TRBV28 TGTGCCAGCAGACGATCAGGGGATCAGCCCCAGCATTTT CASRRSGDQPQHF
NA TRBD2 TRBJ2-3 TRBV20-1 TGCAGTGCTAGAGATGTAGCGGGGGCCACAGATACGCAGTATTTT CSARDVAGATDTQYF
NA TRBD2 TRBJ2-5 TRBV2 TGTGCCAGCAGTGAAGCACTAGCGGGAGGGCAGACCCAGTACTTC CASSEALAGGQTQYF
NA NA TRBJ1-5 TRBV20-1 TGCAGCGGTAAGACAGGCCATAGCAATCAGCCCCAGCATTTT CSGKTGHSNQPQHF
NA TRBD2 TRBJ2-3 TRBV12-3/TRBV12-4 TGTGCCAGCACCGTTGGGAGCGGGGGGGGGGATACGCAGTATTTT CASTVGSGGGDTQYF
NA NA TRBJ1-3 TRBV19 TGTGCCAGTAGCCAACCAGGGACAGGAAACACCATATATTTT CASSQPGTGNTIYF
few NA TRBJ2-7 TRBV6-5 TGTGCCAGCACCAACGCGGGGCAGGGGTGGGCCGAGCAGTACTTC CASTNAGQGWAEQYF
NA NA TRBJ2-5 TRBV7-2 TGTGCCAGCAGCTTACAAGGGTACGAGACCCAGTACTTC CASSLQGYETQYF
NA NA TRBJ1-2 TRBV18 TGTGCCAGCTCACCCGAGAAAAACTATGGCTACACCTTC CASSPEKNYGYTF
NA NA TRBJ1-1 TRBV7-9 TGTGCCAGCAGCCCTCGACAGCACACTGAAGCTTTCTTT CASSPRQHTEAFF
NA NA TRBJ2-3 TRBV12-3/TRBV12-4 TGTGCCAGCAGCTCCGACAGGATAGATACGCAGTATTTT CASSSDRIDTQYF
NA NA TRBJ1-1 TRBV19 TGTGCCAGTAGTTTGGGCTCACTACCCGGCAGGCCATCGAACACTGAAGCTTTCTTT CASSLGSLPGRPSNTEAFF
NA NA TRBJ1-5 TRBV7-8 TGTGCCAGCAGCTTAGCGAACTACAATCAGCCCCAGCATTTT CASSLANYNQPQHF
NA NA TRBJ2-5 TRBV20-1 TGCAGTGGAGAGGGGGTCGGGGAGACCCAGTACTTC CSGEGVGETQYF
NA TRBD2 TRBJ2-3 TRBV4-3 TGCGCCAGCAGCCAAGGGGGAGGGAGGCCCAGAGATACGCAGTATTTT CASSQGGGRPRDTQYF
few TRBD2 TRBJ2-3 TRBV7-2 TGTGCCAGCAGCTTAGAGCCTAGCGGTTACACAGATACGCAGTATTTT CASSLEPSGYTDTQYF
few NA TRBJ1-2 TRBV7-2 TGTGCCAGCAGCCCCCGGGACACCCTCTATGGCTACACCTTC CASSPRDTLYGYTF
once NA TRBJ2-5 TRBV7-9 TGTGCCAGCAGCAGCAATCCGGGACGACGAGAGACCCAGTACTTC CASSSNPGRRETQYF
NA NA TRBJ2-5 TRBV20-1 TGCAGTGCTCCTTTGCCGTTGCGGGAGACCCAGTACTTC CSAPLPLRETQYF
few NA TRBJ2-2 TRBV4-3 TGCGCCAGCAGCCAAGCCCCCTTATTACGCCGGAACACCGGGGAGCTGTTTTTT CASSQAPLLRRNTGELFF
NA NA TRBJ1-2 TRBV6-5 TGTGCCAGCAGTTACGGATATGGCTACACCTTC CASSYGYGYTF
NA TRBD2 TRBJ2-1 TRBV5-4 TGTGCCAGCAGCCCCGACTGGGGACTAGCCCTAAGTGAGCAGTTCTTC CASSPDWGLALSEQFF
NA TRBD2 TRBJ2-3 TRBV7-8 TGTGCCAGCAGCGCCAGGCTAGCGGGGGGGCTTGGCACAGATACGCAGTATTTT CASSARLAGGLGTDTQYF
NA TRBD2 TRBJ2-1 TRBV7-8 TGTGCCAGCAGCTACGCACTAGCGGGAGGGGTTATGGGTGAGCAGTTCTTC CASSYALAGGVMGEQFF
few NA TRBJ2-3 TRBV7-9 TGTGCCAGCAGCGTGGAAACAAGCACAGATACGCAGTATTTT CASSVETSTDTQYF
few NA TRBJ1-1 TRBV30 TGTGCCTGGAGCCTAGGAAGGGGGAACACTGAAGCTTTCTTT CAWSLGRGNTEAFF